This section outlines one T cell receptor beta chain sequence together with its context. Its antigen is still unknown. The data were obtained in a study of cytotoxic CD8 clonotypes in ibrutinib-treated CLL. Turning to the study itself: The cohort had ten to eleven relapsed/refractory and approximately 15 treatment-naive patients, around 18 IGHV unmutated.

The repertoire was sequenced with immunoSEQ multiplex PCR; TCRdb's copy has only in-frame clones and lacks some. The data contain about 310,000 clones, almost 80% of them seen just once; the ten biggest clones take up 6.7%. Overall study findings and caveats: Clonality (at baseline) was higher than in age-matched healthy donors and tracked circulating CD8+ T-cell counts. Public clonotypes, found uncommonly, either contracted or stayed stable on treatment. Higher clonality was seen at ibrutinib response and a return toward baseline at progression.

Specimen: PBMCs, collected before ibrutinib treatment. This TCR was recovered from a human donor with chronic lymphocytic leukemia.

The CDR3 reads CASSYGNSEAFF. The CDR3 region has the DNA TGTGCCAGCAGTTACGGTAACTCTGAAGCTTTCTTT. The genes are TRBV6-5 and TRBJ1-1; D unresolved. The V gene's germline CDR1 is MNHEY and CDR2 SVGAGI. CDR3 length: 12 amino acids. V was pared by 2 bases and J by 6 bases, with 7 bases between.